Listed below are T cell receptor beta chains from one sample, sequenced in a study of shared clonotypes between healthy human individuals. Profiled with immunoSEQ multiplex PCR; TCRdb holds only in-frame clones, not every one. Of 2 million to 3 million clones listed, 90% to 95% are singletons. Sequenced input: naive CD4+ T cells from PBMCs. The receptors derive from a man aged 18 to 29 in good health. Some clones in this sample may be carry-over from other donors' samples. Each CDR3 is given with its conserved first and last residue. A D gene is named only where the DNA matches it firmly. The listing skips clone size in some rows; elsewhere it reads once, few, many or a size class.

v_call	d_call	clone_size	j_call	cdr3_aa	cdr3_nt
TRBV5-6	TRBD1	.	TRBJ1-2	CASRRDRAFYGYTF	TGTGCCAGCAGGAGGGACAGGGCCTTCTATGGCTACACCTTC
TRBV7-2	.	.	TRBJ1-2	CASSLLPDYGYTF	TGTGCCAGCAGCTTATTACCAGACTATGGCTACACCTTC
TRBV18	TRBD1	.	TRBJ2-7	CASSPGQDRSSYEQYF	TGTGCCAGCTCCCCAGGACAGGACAGGAGCTCCTACGAGCAGTACTTC
TRBV30	.	.	TRBJ2-1	CAGADSSYNEQFF	TGTGCCGGAGCGGATAGCTCCTACAATGAGCAGTTCTTC
TRBV25-1	.	.	TRBJ2-3	CASSDIQGPDTQYF	TGTGCCAGCAGTGATATCCAGGGCCCAGATACGCAGTATTTT
TRBV21-1	.	.	TRBJ2-3	CASRRLGDGSVTDTQYF	TGTGCCAGCAGGCGGCTTGGGGACGGGAGCGTCACAGATACGCAGTATTTT
TRBV28	.	.	TRBJ1-2	CASRVGGGGEWNGYTF	TGTGCCAGCAGGGTGGGTGGAGGGGGTGAGTGGAATGGCTACACCTTC
TRBV28	TRBD1	.	TRBJ1-4	CASRTGGANEKLFF	TGTGCCAGCAGAACAGGGGGCGCTAATGAAAAACTGTTTTTT
TRBV2	.	few	TRBJ2-5	CASSDRAETQYF	TGTGCCAGCAGTGACAGGGCAGAGACCCAGTACTTC
TRBV28	.	.	TRBJ1-5	CASTSFWGERNQPQHF	TGTGCCAGCACCTCATTTTGGGGGGAGAGGAATCAGCCCCAGCATTTT
TRBV30	TRBD2	once	TRBJ2-2	CAWSVTLGKAGGLHYTGELFF	TGTGCCTGGAGTGTTACGTTGGGAAAAGCGGGAGGGCTCCATTACACCGGGGAGCTGTTTTTT
TRBV7-8	.	.	TRBJ1-4	CASSLLGSEKLFF	TGTGCCAGCAGCTTGTTGGGGAGTGAAAAACTGTTTTTT
TRBV14	.	.	TRBJ2-1	CASSQDRGFRLWNEQFF	TGTGCCAGCAGCCAAGATAGGGGATTCCGACTTTGGAATGAGCAGTTCTTC
TRBV19	TRBD2	.	TRBJ2-3	CASSRTSGIQDTQYF	TGTGCCAGTAGCCGGACTAGCGGGATACAAGATACGCAGTATTTT
TRBV10-3	.	.	TRBJ2-4	CAISESGDLKNIQYF	TGTGCCATCAGTGAGTCAGGGGATCTCAAAAACATTCAGTACTTC
TRBV30	.	.	TRBJ1-3	CAWSRPVAVNTIYF	TGTGCCTGGAGCCGCCCCGTCGCGGTAAACACCATATATTTT
TRBV5-1	TRBD2	.	TRBJ2-5	CASSLAGVSSGSLIGETQYF	TGCGCCAGCAGCTTGGCCGGCGTCTCTAGCGGGAGTCTTATTGGGGAGACCCAGTACTTC
TRBV5-1	TRBD1	once	TRBJ2-7	CASSFLMRQGAYEQYF	TGCGCCAGCAGCTTCCTTATGAGACAGGGGGCCTACGAGCAGTACTTC
TRBV25-1	TRBD1	.	TRBJ1-1	CASRGQGARVTEAFF	TGTGCCAGCAGGGGGCAGGGGGCGAGGGTAACTGAAGCTTTCTTT
TRBV15	TRBD1	.	TRBJ2-1	CATSIRQGPYNEQFF	TGTGCCACCAGCATCCGACAGGGACCCTACAATGAGCAGTTCTTC
TRBV7-3	.	.	TRBJ2-7	CASSLGSGKSYEQYF	TGTGCCAGCAGCTTAGGGTCAGGGAAATCCTACGAGCAGTACTTC
TRBV28	.	.	TRBJ2-1	CASSYTGGHDNEQFF	TGTGCCAGCAGTTATACGGGTGGTCACGACAATGAGCAGTTCTTC
TRBV6-4	.	few	TRBJ1-1	CASSVLDGTEAFF	TGTGCCAGCAGTGTCTTGGACGGCACTGAAGCTTTCTTT
TRBV11-2	TRBD1	.	TRBJ2-7	CASSLVRGPGAEQYF	TGTGCCAGCAGCTTAGTCAGGGGGCCAGGAGCGGAGCAGTACTTC
TRBV28	.	.	TRBJ2-3	CASSSHPSGGGRPSTDTQYF	TGTGCCAGCAGTTCGCACCCCTCCGGGGGCGGGAGACCTAGCACAGATACGCAGTATTTT
TRBV6-5	TRBD2	.	TRBJ2-7	CASSYSTAGGPYEQYF	TGTGCCAGCAGTTACTCGACAGCGGGAGGGCCGTACGAGCAGTACTTC
TRBV7-8	.	.	TRBJ1-1	CASSLVVLSTEAFF	TGTGCCAGCAGCTTAGTAGTCCTCAGCACTGAAGCTTTCTTT
TRBV14	.	.	TRBJ1-1	CASSQGLDTEAFF	TGTGCCAGCAGCCAGGGTCTAGACACTGAAGCTTTCTTT
TRBV6-5	.	.	TRBJ1-4	CASSEVRSLFF	TGTGCCAGCAGTGAAGTCCGGAGCCTGTTTTTT
TRBV6-5	TRBD2	.	TRBJ2-7	CASTTLAGGHEQYF	TGTGCCAGCACTACACTAGCGGGAGGACACGAGCAGTACTTC
TRBV30	.	.	TRBJ2-5	CAWRTYQETQYF	TGTGCCTGGAGGACGTACCAAGAGACCCAGTACTTC
TRBV7-9	.	.	TRBJ2-5	CASSLGGPATQYF	TGTGCCAGCAGCTTGGGGGGCCCTGCGACCCAGTACTTC
TRBV14	.	.	TRBJ1-3	CASSPGAATIYF	TGTGCCAGCAGCCCGGGGGCCGCCACCATATATTTT
TRBV28	.	.	TRBJ1-2	CASTPIGRYGYTF	TGTGCCAGCACCCCCATAGGACGGTATGGCTACACCTTC
TRBV6-5	TRBD1	once	TRBJ1-5	CATGQGEAGPQHF	TGTGCCACGGGACAGGGGGAGGCAGGGCCCCAGCATTTT
TRBV11-2	.	.	TRBJ2-3	CASSLFARPAQIGQYF	TGTGCCAGCAGCTTATTCGCTCGCCCAGCACAGATAGGGCAGTATTTT
TRBV5-6	TRBD1	once	TRBJ2-7	CASSRQRDRVSYEQYF	TGTGCCAGCAGCAGACAAAGGGACAGGGTATCCTACGAGCAGTACTTC
TRBV6-5	.	once	TRBJ2-1	CASSITGSYNEQFF	TGTGCCAGCAGTATAACAGGATCCTACAATGAGCAGTTCTTC
TRBV5-6	.	.	TRBJ1-2	CASSSRTRKLYGYTF	TGTGCCAGCAGCTCCCGGACGCGCAAGCTCTATGGCTACACCTTC
TRBV10-3	.	.	TRBJ1-6	CAISTVNGNSPLHF	TGTGCCATCAGTACGGTGAACGGTAATTCACCCCTCCACTTT
TRBV30	.	.	TRBJ2-3	CAWSVGLAGADTQYF	TGTGCCTGGAGTGTGGGTCTTGCGGGTGCAGATACGCAGTATTTT
TRBV7-3	TRBD2	.	TRBJ2-2	CASTLRSSGKNTGELFF	TGTGCCAGCACCTTACGGAGTAGCGGGAAGAACACCGGGGAGCTGTTTTTT
TRBV5-4	TRBD1	.	TRBJ2-5	CASSLRGRETQYF	TGTGCCAGCAGCTTGAGGGGGCGGGAGACCCAGTACTTC
TRBV5-1	TRBD2	.	TRBJ2-6	CASSQIRSGTSESSGANVLTF	TGCGCCAGCAGCCAAATACGCTCCGGGACTAGCGAAAGCTCTGGGGCCAACGTCCTGACTTTC
TRBV5-1	.	once	TRBJ2-1	CASSLFEGQNYNEQFF	TGCGCCAGCAGCTTGTTCGAAGGACAGAACTACAATGAGCAGTTCTTC
TRBV7-2	TRBD1	.	TRBJ2-5	CASSLDSGGTQYF	TGTGCCAGCAGCTTAGACTCAGGGGGGACCCAGTACTTC
TRBV19	.	.	TRBJ2-2	CASSKKAGGGLNTGELFF	TGTGCCAGTAGTAAGAAGGCAGGGGGAGGCCTGAACACCGGGGAGCTGTTTTTT
TRBV10-3	.	.	TRBJ2-7	CAIPFVKAYEQYF	TGTGCCATCCCTTTCGTGAAGGCCTACGAGCAGTACTTC
TRBV18	TRBD1	.	TRBJ1-1	CASSPFSGDRAYLIMNTEAFF	TGTGCCAGCTCACCATTTTCTGGGGACAGGGCCTATCTTATCATGAACACTGAAGCTTTCTTT
TRBV7-6	.	.	TRBJ2-3	CASSKRTDTQYF	TGTGCCAGCAGCAAACGCACAGATACGCAGTATTTT
TRBV28	.	.	TRBJ2-7	CASSQDSREQYF	TGTGCCAGCAGTCAGGACAGTCGCGAGCAGTACTTC
TRBV29-1	.	.	TRBJ2-5	CSVRLVLQETQYF	TGCAGCGTTCGGCTTGTCTTACAAGAGACCCAGTACTTC
TRBV9	.	.	TRBJ1-2	CASSAQGPYGYTF	TGTGCCAGCAGCGCGCAGGGACCCTATGGCTACACCTTC
TRBV28	TRBD1	.	TRBJ1-5	CASSQGGGGQPQHF	TGTGCCAGCAGTCAGGGGGGAGGTGGACAGCCCCAGCATTTT
TRBV19	.	.	TRBJ2-7	CASSPTRESYEQYF	TGTGCCAGTAGTCCCACCCGGGAGTCCTACGAGCAGTACTTC
TRBV18	.	.	TRBJ2-5	CASSPQSFKETQYF	TGTGCCAGCTCACCACAGTCTTTCAAAGAGACCCAGTACTTC
TRBV14	.	.	TRBJ2-2	CASSQDVLAPLTGELFF	TGTGCCAGCAGCCAAGACGTGCTAGCGCCTCTCACCGGGGAGCTGTTTTTT
TRBV7-3	.	.	TRBJ2-2	CASSELRNTGELFF	TGTGCCAGCAGCGAGCTGAGGAACACCGGGGAGCTGTTTTTT
TRBV20-1	.	once	TRBJ2-7	CSARGSLEQYF	TGCAGTGCTAGAGGTTCACTCGAGCAGTACTTC